The 9 T cell receptor beta chains listed next were all sequenced from one sample in a study of blood T cell repertoires in COVID-19. Assay: immunoSEQ multiplex PCR; the TCRdb copy retains only in-frame clones and omits some. The table lists a few hundred thousand clones, roughly 90% of them singletons. The specimen sequenced was peripheral blood. These receptor sequences come from a man in his forties or fifties with acute or convalescent COVID-19.

The rearrangement uses TRBV11-1 and TRBJ2-5, with TRBD1 matching 7 bases. This CDR3 is 15 amino acids long. V lost 5 bases to trimming and J lost 2 bases; unmatched junction nucleotides: 8. CDR1 and CDR2 from the germline V gene are SGHAT and FQDESV (reference sequence). The CDR3 sequence: CASSTRQGVQETQYF. In DNA, the CDR3 is TGTGCCAGCAGCACCCGACAGGGAGTACAAGAGACCCAGTACTTC.

The chain joins TRBV6-5 to TRBJ2-7; 8 nucleotides match TRBD2. After removal of 6 bases from V and 6 bases from J, the junction contained 10 bases not matched to a gene. The CDR3 covers 14 residues. Germline lookup yields CDR1 MNHEY and CDR2 SVGAGI. The CDR3 protein is CASSPSGGLAEQYF. The CDR3 nucleotides read TGTGCCAGCAGCCCCTCGGGAGGGTTGGCCGAGCAGTACTTC.

The table lists this clone with a few counts. Here the CDR3 DNA reads TGTGCCAGCAGCCTTCTGGGACAAAAGAGGGAGCAGTTCTTC. It is translated as CASSLLGQKREQFF. V is TRBV27 and J is TRBJ2-1, with D tentatively TRBD1 (6 bases). Trimming stripped 6 bases from V and 10 bases from J, with 19 bases between. CDR3 length: 14 amino acids. Germline-derived CDR1 and CDR2 are MNHEY and SMNVEV (reference sequence).

In nucleotides, the CDR3 is TGTGCCAGCAGGGGGCGCGGTTATGGCTACACCTTC. Its protein product is CASRGRGYGYTF. V gene TRBV9 combines with J gene TRBJ1-2; weak D call: TRBD1 (5 bases). Trimming cost V 5 bases and J 5 bases, with 10 bases left between them. Germline V CDR1 and CDR2: SGDLS, YYNGEE. The CDR3 runs to 12 residues. Based on the CDR3 plus reference TRBV9 and TRBJ1-2, the full variable domain is DSGVTQTPKHLITATGQRVTLRCSPRSGDLSVYWYQQSLDQGLQFLIQYYNGEERAKGNILERFSAQQFPDLHSELNLSSLELGDSALYFCASRGRGYGYTFGSGTRLTVV.

This clone was detected once. The chain combines TRBV18 with TRBJ1-4; D may be TRBD1 (5 bases). From germline, CDR1 is KGHSH and CDR2 LQKENI. The V end was cut by 3 bases, the J end by 7 bases, with 15 bases between. CDR3 length: 15 amino acids. The CDR3 spells CASSPPGLGAEKLFF. DNA of the CDR3: TGTGCCAGCTCACCGCCGGGCTTAGGGGCTGAAAAACTGTTTTTT.

The chain links TRBV2 to TRBJ2-2; the D gene is possibly TRBD1 (6 bases). Trimming shortened V by 10 bases and J by 1 base, and 13 bases separated the two germline ends. Per germline, CDR1 SNHLY and CDR2 FYNNEI. CDR3 length: 14 amino acids. DNA of the CDR3: TGTGCCAAGAACAGGGCCCAGAACACCGGGGAGCTGTTTTTT. As protein: CAKNRAQNTGELFF.

The chain links TRBV2 to TRBJ1-1; TRBD1 is a possible D gene (5 bases). Per germline, CDR1 SNHLY and CDR2 FYNNEI. The CDR3 extends over 14 amino acids. Trimming pared 1 base from V and 2 bases from J, leaving 8 bases between. Here the CDR3 reads CASSEGRGNTEAFF. The CDR3 coding sequence is TGTGCCAGCAGTGAAGGTAGGGGAAACACTGAAGCTTTCTTT.

This clone was counted a few times. The chain carries TRBV6-1 and TRBJ2-7; D is perhaps TRBD1 (5 bases). CDR1 and CDR2 from the germline V gene are MNHNS and SASEGT. The CDR3 sequence is 13 residues long. With 3 bases removed from V and 2 bases from J, the gap between germline ends came to 8 bases. The CDR3: CASSDRVTYEQYF. The DNA of the CDR3 is TGTGCCAGCAGTGACAGGGTTACCTACGAGCAGTACTTC.

V gene TRBV5-6 combines with J gene TRBJ2-7; a weak D match, TRBD1 (5 bases). The length of the CDR3 is 14 residues. From germline, CDR1 is SGHDT and CDR2 YYEEEE. Trimming shortened V by 2 bases and J by 7 bases, and 16 bases separated the two germline ends. CDR3 loop: CASSFVAGPWEQYF. CDR3 nucleotide sequence: TGTGCCAGCAGCTTTGTTGCAGGGCCGTGGGAGCAGTACTTC.